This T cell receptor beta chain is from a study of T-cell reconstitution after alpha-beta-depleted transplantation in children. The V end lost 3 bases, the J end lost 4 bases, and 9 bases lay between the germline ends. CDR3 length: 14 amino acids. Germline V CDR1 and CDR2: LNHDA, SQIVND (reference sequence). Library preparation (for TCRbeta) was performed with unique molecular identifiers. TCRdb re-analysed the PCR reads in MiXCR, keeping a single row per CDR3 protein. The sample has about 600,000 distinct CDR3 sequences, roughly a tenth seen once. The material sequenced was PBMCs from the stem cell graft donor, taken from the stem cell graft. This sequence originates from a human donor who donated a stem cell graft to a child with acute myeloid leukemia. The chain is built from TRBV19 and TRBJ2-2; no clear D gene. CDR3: CASSILTSTGELFF. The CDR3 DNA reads TGTGCCAGTAGTATCCTGACCTCCACCGGGGAGCTGTTTTTT.